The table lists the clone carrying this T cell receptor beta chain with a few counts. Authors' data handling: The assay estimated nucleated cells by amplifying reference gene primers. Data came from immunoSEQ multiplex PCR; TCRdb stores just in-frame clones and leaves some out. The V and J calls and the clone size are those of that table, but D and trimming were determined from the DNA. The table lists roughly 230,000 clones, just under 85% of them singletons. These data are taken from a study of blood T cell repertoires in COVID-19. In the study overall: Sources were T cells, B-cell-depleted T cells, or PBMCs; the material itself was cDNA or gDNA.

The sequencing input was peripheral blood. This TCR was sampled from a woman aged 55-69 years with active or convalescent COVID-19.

Here the CDR3 DNA reads TGTGCCAGCAGCTTAAGCCCTTTGGAGACCCAGTACTTC. Translated, it gives CASSLSPLETQYF. The chain couples TRBV7-9 to TRBJ2-5; D gene ambiguous. The V gene's germline CDR1 is SEHNR and CDR2 FQNEAQ (reference sequence). The CDR3 consists of 13 residues. V was cut by 2 bases and J by 5 bases, with 9 bases left in between.